Listed here are 24 T cell receptor beta chains from one sample, sequenced in a study of blood T cell repertoires in COVID-19. This table comes from immunoSEQ multiplex PCR, and its TCRdb copy is limited to in-frame clones, with some not included. This sample has 150,000 or so clones, with about 90% found just once. Sequenced input: peripheral blood. These receptors were taken from a man younger than 45 with COVID-19, enrolled during active disease.

This rearrangement joins TRBV30 to TRBJ1-2; TRBD1 might be the D (5 bases). The CDR3 consists of 12 residues. V dropped 1 base and J dropped 5 bases, with 8 bases sitting between them. CDR1 GTSNPN and CDR2 SVGIG come from the germline V gene (reference sequence). DNA of the CDR3: TGTGCCTGGAGTGGGGGCTTATATGGCTACACCTTC. Translated: CAWSGGLYGYTF.

This chain links TRBV7-2 with TRBJ2-1, with 10 nucleotides matching TRBD2. Looked up from germline, CDR1 is SGHTA and CDR2 is FQGNSA. This CDR3 region has 16 residues. Germline trimming cut 4 bases from V and 4 bases from J; bases unmatched to any gene: 7. The CDR3 reads CASSYPAGGYYNEQFF. For the CDR3, the DNA is TGTGCCAGCAGCTACCCAGCGGGGGGGTATTACAATGAGCAGTTCTTC.

The J gene is TRBJ1-1, the V gene TRBV6-6; no reliable D call. Trimming pared 6 bases from V and 3 bases from J, leaving 11 bases between. Germline loops: CDR1 MNHNY, CDR2 SVGAGI (reference sequence). The CDR3 spans 13 residues. CDR3 residues: CASRLAVDTEAFF. DNA of the CDR3: TGTGCCAGCAGGCTAGCTGTGGACACTGAAGCTTTCTTT.

V usage is TRBV6-5 and J usage is TRBJ1-2; 9 bases are shared with TRBD1. Germline CDR1 and CDR2: MNHEY and SVGAGI. The CDR3 contains 14 residues. Germline trimming cut 10 bases from V and 4 bases from J; bases unmatched to any gene: 10. Written as DNA, the CDR3 is TGTGCCATCGACAGGGGGAAAAGTCGCTATGGCTACACCTTC. Translated, it gives CAIDRGKSRYGYTF.

The chain uses TRBV5-1 and TRBJ2-1; 10 positions match TRBD2. The CDR3 is 15 amino acids. J gave up 3 bases and V 6 bases, and 6 bases lay outside the gene matches. Per germline, CDR1 SGHRS and CDR2 YFSETQ. The CDR3 coding sequence is TGCGCCAGCACCTCTAGCGGGGGCCGCTACAATGAGCAGTTCTTC. Its protein product is CASTSSGGRYNEQFF. The full variable domain, in which reference TRBV5-1 and TRBJ2-1 provide the parts outside the CDR3, is KAGVTQTPRYLIKTRGQQVTLSCSPISGHRSVSWYQQTPGQGLQFLFEYFSETQRNKGNFPGRFSGRQFSNSRSEMNVSTLELGDSALYLCASTSSGGRYNEQFFGPGTRLTVL.

The chain employs TRBV7-9 and TRBJ1-3, with D hard to call. Per the germline V gene, CDR1 is SEHNR and CDR2 is FQNEAQ (reference sequence). V was trimmed by 3 bases and J by 8 bases, leaving 8 bases between them. The CDR3 runs to 12 residues. The chain's CDR3 is CASSFDGYTIYF. The CDR3 nucleotides read TGTGCCAGCAGCTTTGACGGGTACACCATATATTTT.

CDR3 loop: CASSIRRNTEAFF. In DNA form, the CDR3 reads TGTGCCAGCAGTATAAGGAGGAACACTGAAGCTTTCTTT. The gene calls are TRBV5-4 and TRBJ1-1, with D uncertain. Germline V lookup: CDR1 SGHNT, CDR2 YYREEE (reference sequence). V lost 5 bases and J 1 base, leaving 9 bases between the germline ends. The CDR3 consists of 13 residues.

J is TRBJ2-3 and V is TRBV11-1; D not certain. Trimming shortened V by 6 bases and J by 1 base, and 8 bases separated the two germline ends. Germline V CDR1 and CDR2: SGHAT, FQDESV (reference sequence). The CDR3 totals 13 residues. Here the CDR3 DNA reads TGTGCCAGCAGTGAGGCAGGCACAGATACGCAGTATTTT. This sequence encodes CASSEAGTDTQYF.

This chain connects TRBV5-1 to TRBJ2-7; D is unclear. Per the germline V gene, CDR1 is SGHRS and CDR2 is YFSETQ. The V end lost 3 bases, the J end lost 5 bases, and 9 bases lay between the germline ends. CDR3 length: 12 amino acids. The CDR3 sequence is CASSSDLDEQYF. In DNA, the CDR3 is TGCGCCAGCAGCTCCGACTTAGACGAGCAGTACTTC.

The rearrangement links TRBV7-2 to TRBJ2-1; TRBD1 aligns across 11 bases. V gave up 7 bases and J gave up 4 bases; unmatched junction bases: 9. This CDR3 contains 16 residues. Per the germline V gene, CDR1 is SGHTA and CDR2 is FQGNSA. The CDR3 sequence: CASKPAGTGGYNEQFF. As DNA, the CDR3 is TGTGCCAGCAAACCGGCCGGGACAGGGGGTTACAATGAGCAGTTCTTC. The whole variable domain, remainder taken from reference TRBV7-2 and TRBJ2-1, is GAGVSQSPSNKVTEKGKDVELRCDPISGHTALYWYRQSLGQGLEFLIYFQGNSAPDKSGLPSDRFSAERTGGSVSTLTIQRTQQEDSAVYLCASKPAGTGGYNEQFFGPGTRLTVL.

CDR3 nucleotide sequence: TGTGCCAGCTCCCAGGGCCCCTACGAGCAGTACTTC. Translated: CASSQGPYEQYF. The chain is built from TRBV2 and TRBJ2-7, with D tentatively TRBD1 (5 bases). Germline-derived CDR1 and CDR2 are SNHLY and FYNNEI. There are 12 residues in the CDR3. Trimming left V 8 bases short and J 2 bases short, with 10 bases between.

The genes are TRBV3-1 (or the pseudogene TRBV3-2) and TRBJ2-6; D uncertain. The CDR3 is 16 residues long. The germline V gene encodes CDR1 LGHDT and CDR2 YNNKEL (reference sequence). Trimming stripped 4 bases from V and 0 bases from J, with 10 bases between. The CDR3 DNA follows: TGTGCCAGCAGCCGCCTAGGTCTCTCTGGGGCCAACGTCCTGACTTTC. Residues: CASSRLGLSGANVLTF.

This clone was seen once. The chain is built from TRBV7-2 and TRBJ2-7; perhaps TRBD1 as D (6 bases). This CDR3 region has 15 residues. CDR1 and CDR2 (germline): SGHTA, FQGNSA. The V end lost 5 bases, the J end lost 4 bases, and 18 bases lay between the germline ends. The CDR3 bases are TGTGCCAGCAGCAAACCCGGGACACTTAGTTACGAGCAGTACTTC. It translates to CASSKPGTLSYEQYF.

The chain links TRBV11-1 to TRBJ2-3; 9 bases fit TRBD1. CDR3 size: 15 residues. In germline, CDR1 is SGHAT, CDR2 FQDESV (reference sequence). Unmatched junction bases numbered 7, after V lost 5 bases and J lost 4 bases. CDR3 DNA sequence: TGTGCCAGCAGCCAACTACAGGGGGCGGCAGATACGCAGTATTTT. It encodes CASSQLQGAADTQYF.

As for this clone: Within the sample, other DNA sequences also encode this same CDR3. The J gene is TRBJ2-2, the V gene TRBV5-1, with 14 nucleotides matching TRBD2. CDR3 length: 16 amino acids. Losses at the gene ends were 4 bases for V and 4 bases for J; bases not matched to a gene: 3. Germline lookup yields CDR1 SGHRS and CDR2 YFSETQ. The CDR3 DNA follows: TGCGCCAGCAGCCGGGGGACTAGCGGGGGCACCGGGGAGCTGTTTTTT. This sequence encodes CASSRGTSGGTGELFF. Combining the CDR3 with reference TRBV5-1 and TRBJ2-2 gives the whole variable domain KAGVTQTPRYLIKTRGQQVTLSCSPISGHRSVSWYQQTPGQGLQFLFEYFSETQRNKGNFPGRFSGRQFSNSRSEMNVSTLELGDSALYLCASSRGTSGGTGELFFGEGSRLTVL.

The V gene is TRBV25-1, the J gene TRBJ2-7; D remains unclear. The V end lost 1 base, the J end lost 7 bases, and 17 bases lay between the germline ends. Germline CDR1 MGHDK, CDR2 SYGVNS. The CDR3 consists of 15 residues. CDR3 DNA sequence: TGTGCCAGCAGTGAATTTCGGCAGGATGGTTGGGAGCAGTACTTC. As protein: CASSEFRQDGWEQYF.

The chain employs TRBV24-1 and TRBJ2-1; D is unclear. The CDR3 totals 15 residues. The germline gives CDR1 KGHDR, CDR2 SFDVKD. The ends were cut back, 1 base at V and 4 bases at J, with 10 bases in the middle. In nucleotides, the CDR3 is TGTGCCACCAGTGATTTTCATGCCGGGTACAATGAGCAGTTCTTC. The encoded protein is CATSDFHAGYNEQFF.

The chain recombines TRBV5-1 with TRBJ2-7; TRBD2 matches 13 bases. Per the germline V gene, CDR1 is SGHRS and CDR2 is YFSETQ. After removal of 4 bases from V and 0 bases from J, the junction contained 10 bases not matched to a gene. CDR3 length equals 18 residues. CDR3 protein: CASSPRGTSGIISYEQYF. The CDR3 DNA is TGCGCCAGCAGCCCCCGGGGGACTAGCGGGATCATCTCCTACGAGCAGTACTTC.

The chain combines TRBV7-9 with TRBJ2-7; 7 bases match TRBD2. CDR3 length: 17 amino acids. CDR1 is SEHNR and CDR2 is FQNEAQ in the germline V gene (reference sequence). Trimming at V came to 5 bases and at J to 2 bases, leaving 15 bases not matched to a gene. CDR3 sequence reads: CASSRGVRERDTYEQYF. CDR3 DNA sequence: TGTGCCAGCAGCCGTGGGGTTCGCGAGCGGGATACCTACGAGCAGTACTTC.

The chain links TRBV6-5 to TRBJ2-1, with D hard to call. Trimming pared 2 bases from V and 9 bases from J, leaving 20 bases between. This CDR3 is built from 16 residues. Germline-derived CDR1 and CDR2 are MNHEY and SVGAGI. CDR3 amino acids: CASSYPRNGGSSEQFF. The CDR3 DNA is TGTGCCAGCAGTTACCCCAGAAATGGCGGTTCCAGTGAGCAGTTCTTC.

This chain uses TRBV6-5 with TRBJ1-3; 7 positions agree with TRBD1. Germline V lookup: CDR1 MNHEY, CDR2 SVGAGI. V lost 0 bases to trimming and J lost 3 bases; unmatched junction nucleotides: 5. The CDR3 covers 16 residues. CDR3 bases: TGTGCCAGCAGTTACTCGAACAGGGGATTTGGAAACACCATATATTTT. Translating it yields CASSYSNRGFGNTIYF.

The chain links TRBV5-6 to TRBJ2-1; 12 bases agree with TRBD2. Germline trimming cut 1 base from V and 5 bases from J; bases unmatched to any gene: 7. The CDR3 covers 17 residues. CDR1 is SGHDT, CDR2 YYEEEE, per germline. CDR3 region: CASSLLSSGGVHNEQFF. DNA of the CDR3: TGTGCCAGCAGCTTGTTGTCTAGCGGGGGGGTACACAATGAGCAGTTCTTC.

V and J are TRBV7-2 and TRBJ1-1; D uncertain. Trimming cost V 7 bases and J 5 bases, with 11 bases left between them. CDR1 is SGHTA and CDR2 is FQGNSA in the germline V gene. There are 12 residues in the CDR3. The CDR3: CASTLRGTEAFF. Here the CDR3 DNA reads TGTGCCAGCACCCTACGGGGAACTGAAGCTTTCTTT.

V usage is TRBV28 and J usage is TRBJ1-5; D uncertain. The CDR3 covers 14 residues. V was trimmed by 1 base and J by 3 bases, leaving 7 bases between them. Germline CDR1 reads MDHEN; CDR2 reads SYDVKM. The CDR3 DNA follows: TGTGCCAGCAGTTTATATGCGGACAATCAGCCCCAGCATTTT. It yields the protein CASSLYADNQPQHF.